This is a list of T cell receptor beta chains from one sample in a study of T-cell memory formation after mild COVID-19. From the 5' RACE reads, TCRdb called clonotypes with MiXCR, one entry per CDR3 protein. The profile shows 250,000 to 350,000 distinct CDR3 sequences, roughly 15% of them singletons. The material sequenced was PBMCs or a T cell subset sorted from them (not recorded which). These receptors all come from a man younger than 30 who had mild COVID-19 (a few samples of this study predate the infection). Cell type and time point are not known. Each CDR3 is given with its conserved first and last residue. Fields, in order: V gene, J gene, D gene, clone size, CDR3 protein, CDR3 DNA. The D gene is left open where the match is weak. Clone size is shown for a subset of rows, as once, few, many or a class of expanded clone.

TRBV4-1,TRBJ1-4,-,-,CASSPRALREKLFF,TGCGCCAGCAGCCCGAGGGCATTGAGAGAAAAACTGTTTTTT
TRBV5-1,TRBJ1-2,TRBD1,-,CASSSGQEKNGYTF,TGCGCCAGCAGCTCGGGACAGGAAAAGAATGGCTACACCTTC
TRBV5-6,TRBJ1-2,TRBD1,-,CASSLRSRRDRGARYGYTF,TGTGCCAGCAGCTTGAGGTCTCGCCGGGACAGGGGGGCGAGGTATGGCTACACCTTC
TRBV27,TRBJ2-1,TRBD2,medium-sized,CASSLSGGPANEQFF,TGTGCCAGCAGTCTAAGCGGGGGCCCAGCCAATGAGCAGTTCTTC
TRBV7-3,TRBJ2-7,-,-,CASSLAEGYEQYF,TGTGCCAGCAGCCTAGCTGAGGGGTACGAGCAGTACTTC
TRBV6-2/TRBV6-3,TRBJ1-4,-,-,CASSTTNEKLFF,TGTGCCAGCAGTACAACTAATGAAAAACTGTTTTTT
TRBV5-1,TRBJ2-5,TRBD1,-,CASSLIGQGAAETQYF,TGCGCCAGCAGCTTGATTGGACAGGGGGCGGCGGAGACCCAGTACTTC
TRBV20-1,TRBJ1-1,-,few,CSARDAQSNTEAFF,TGCAGTGCTAGAGATGCACAGTCAAACACTGAAGCTTTCTTT
TRBV18,TRBJ1-1,-,-,CASSLSDTRGAFF,TGTGCCAGCTCACTTAGTGACACCCGGGGGGCTTTCTTT
TRBV20-1,TRBJ2-7,-,few,CSARGSANTYEQYF,TGCAGTGCTAGAGGTTCTGCCAACACCTACGAGCAGTACTTC
TRBV12-3/TRBV12-4,TRBJ2-1,TRBD1,-,CASSLGQAYPNEQFF,TGTGCCAGCAGCCTGGGACAGGCCTATCCAAATGAGCAGTTCTTC
TRBV5-1,TRBJ2-5,-,many,CASSLDLETQYF,TGCGCCAGCAGCTTGGATCTCGAGACCCAGTACTTC
TRBV18,TRBJ1-1,TRBD1,few,CASTPSPDRVEKNTEAFF,TGTGCCAGCACCCCTTCACCGGACAGGGTTGAGAAGAACACTGAAGCTTTCTTT
TRBV12-3/TRBV12-4,TRBJ2-5,TRBD2,many,CASSLTSGGLQETQYF,TGTGCCAGCAGTTTAACTAGCGGGGGGCTCCAAGAGACCCAGTACTTC
TRBV21-1,TRBJ1-4,-,-,CASSSKRGGKLFF,TGTGCCAGCAGCTCTAAGAGGGGAGGGAAACTGTTTTTT
TRBV3-1,TRBJ1-5,-,few,CASSANGNSNQPQHF,TGTGCCAGCAGCGCCAACGGTAATAGCAATCAGCCCCAGCATTTT
TRBV5-5,TRBJ1-6,-,many,CASSLDRAESPLHF,TGTGCCAGCAGCTTGGACAGGGCTGAATCACCCCTCCACTTT
TRBV10-2,TRBJ1-6,-,few,CASSELDGVNSPLHF,TGCGCCAGCAGTGAATTAGACGGGGTTAATTCACCCCTCCACTTT
TRBV6-2/TRBV6-3,TRBJ2-3,-,few,CASSQPGSRGTQYF,TGTGCCAGCAGTCAACCCGGGTCCAGGGGTACGCAGTATTTT
TRBV4-2,TRBJ2-7,TRBD1,few,CASSQADPGTGDRHEQYF,TGTGCCAGCAGCCAAGCCGATCCTGGGACAGGGGACCGACACGAGCAGTACTTC
TRBV6-6,TRBJ2-2,-,many,CASSYDRPTGELFF,TGTGCCAGCAGTTACGATAGACCCACCGGGGAGCTGTTTTTT
TRBV5-1,TRBJ2-3,-,few,CASSNLFVGGESTDTQYF,TGCGCCAGCAGCAATCTATTTGTCGGCGGAGAAAGCACAGATACGCAGTATTTT
TRBV7-2,TRBJ2-1,TRBD1,-,CASSFPTTGTGGIRSDNEQFF,TGTGCCAGCAGCTTCCCGACAACCGGGACAGGGGGAATACGCTCGGACAATGAGCAGTTCTTC
TRBV7-9,TRBJ2-3,TRBD2,few,CASSSRTSGGYRYSTDTQYF,TGTGCCAGCAGCTCGCGGACTAGCGGGGGCTACAGATACTCCACAGATACGCAGTATTTT
TRBV11-2,TRBJ1-2,TRBD1,-,CASSEGQGARGYTF,TGTGCCAGCAGCGAAGGACAGGGGGCAAGAGGCTACACCTTC
TRBV12-3/TRBV12-4,TRBJ2-3,TRBD2,-,CASRPGLAPWNTQYF,TGTGCCAGCAGACCGGGACTAGCGCCGTGGAATACGCAGTATTTT
TRBV6-5,TRBJ2-3,-,-,CASRKGDTQYF,TGTGCCAGCAGAAAGGGAGATACGCAGTATTTT
TRBV15,TRBJ2-3,TRBD1,-,CATSRPGGPSTDTQYF,TGTGCCACCAGCAGGCCAGGGGGCCCTAGCACAGATACGCAGTATTTT
TRBV7-8,TRBJ1-6,-,many,CASSFPSGGANNSPLHF,TGTGCCAGCAGCTTTCCCTCGGGGGGGGCAAATAATTCACCCCTCCACTTT
TRBV5-1,TRBJ1-1,TRBD1,-,CASSIGQGEVWYTEAFF,TGCGCCAGCAGCATAGGACAGGGGGAAGTTTGGTACACTGAAGCTTTCTTT
TRBV5-1,TRBJ2-3,-,few,CASSLGTLTDTQYF,TGCGCCAGCAGCTTAGGGACCCTCACAGATACGCAGTATTTT
TRBV28,TRBJ2-1,-,-,CASSPTRLEQFF,TGTGCCAGCAGTCCAACTAGACTTGAGCAGTTCTTC
TRBV6-5,TRBJ2-3,TRBD1,-,CASSGGTGRDTQYF,TGTGCCAGCAGTGGAGGGACAGGGAGAGATACGCAGTATTTT
TRBV12-3/TRBV12-4,TRBJ2-5,TRBD2,few,CASSYYQGGGSETQYF,TGTGCCAGCAGTTACTATCAGGGCGGGGGTTCAGAGACCCAGTACTTC
TRBV4-3,TRBJ2-3,TRBD2,-,CASSQEFSGGATDTQYF,TGCGCCAGCAGCCAAGAGTTTAGCGGGGGGGCAACAGATACGCAGTATTTT
TRBV7-6,TRBJ2-3,TRBD2,-,CASSSGASGGGLTDTQYF,TGTGCCAGCAGCTCGGGGGCTAGCGGGGGGGGTCTCACAGATACGCAGTATTTT
TRBV27,TRBJ2-3,-,few,CASSILGTDTQYF,TGTGCCAGCAGTATCCTAGGGACAGATACGCAGTATTTT
TRBV9,TRBJ2-1,-,-,CASSVGQGSTYNEQFF,TGTGCCAGCAGCGTAGGGCAGGGAAGTACCTACAATGAGCAGTTCTTC
TRBV6-2/TRBV6-3,TRBJ1-4,-,-,CASSYSPPVTNEKLFF,TGTGCCAGCAGTTACTCGCCTCCAGTGACTAATGAAAAACTGTTTTTT
TRBV7-6,TRBJ2-1,TRBD2,-,CASSLVAVVAGGLANEQFF,TGTGCCAGCAGCTTAGTCGCGGTGGTAGCGGGGGGGCTGGCTAATGAGCAGTTCTTC
TRBV12-3/TRBV12-4,TRBJ1-1,-,-,CASSLALLLGQTGPNTEAFF,TGTGCCAGCAGTTTAGCTCTTTTACTAGGGCAGACAGGACCGAACACTGAAGCTTTCTTT
TRBV20-1,TRBJ1-2,-,-,CSAKEGYTF,TGCAGTGCTAAAGAGGGCTACACCTTC
TRBV7-9,TRBJ2-7,-,few,CASSLAGTRSYEQYF,TGTGCCAGCAGCTTGGCGGGGACACGCTCCTACGAGCAGTACTTC
TRBV18,TRBJ2-3,-,-,CASSSRWREGGRDTQYF,TGTGCCAGCTCATCCAGATGGAGAGAGGGTGGGCGAGATACGCAGTATTTT
TRBV20-1,TRBJ1-2,-,-,CSARDGRGEANYGYTF,TGCAGTGCTAGAGACGGGAGGGGGGAAGCTAACTATGGCTACACCTTC
TRBV5-1,TRBJ2-1,-,many,CASSHRDEQFF,TGCGCCAGCAGCCATAGGGATGAGCAGTTCTTC
TRBV19,TRBJ1-1,-,-,CASRIPLGGNTEAFF,TGTGCCAGTAGGATTCCGTTAGGCGGGAACACTGAAGCTTTCTTT
TRBV7-9,TRBJ2-2,-,-,CASSLRRGDTGELFF,TGTGCCAGCAGCCTCAGACGGGGAGACACCGGGGAGCTGTTTTTT
TRBV7-2,TRBJ2-5,TRBD2,-,CASSLAPGLAGAAETQYF,TGTGCCAGCAGCTTAGCGCCAGGACTAGCGGGGGCCGCTGAGACCCAGTACTTC
TRBV20-1,TRBJ1-5,TRBD1,once,CSAAGTGGARGGQPQHF,TGCAGTGCTGCCGGGACAGGGGGCGCAAGGGGAGGTCAGCCCCAGCATTTT